Detailed here is one T cell receptor beta chain. Its antigen remains unidentified. Only healthy Caucasians were enrolled as donors. TCRdb fed the 5' RACE reads into MiXCR, producing one record per CDR3 protein. The sample includes under 400,000 distinct CDR3 sequences, about 10% of them seen just once. This sample was included in a study of identical twins. The V end was cut by 1 base, the J end by 12 bases, with 11 bases between. The germline gives CDR1 SGHKS, CDR2 YYEKEE (reference sequence). This CDR3 is 12 amino acids long. General study points: The degree of excess twin sharing was weaker in beta out-of-frame sequences.

The rearrangement links TRBV5-5 to TRBJ2-1; unclear D gene. Sequencing was performed on naive T cells sorted from blood. This clonotype originated in a woman aged 45-60 years in good health. CDR3 loop: CASSLPTDGQFF. The CDR3 nucleotides read TGTGCCAGCAGCTTGCCGACCGACGGGCAGTTCTTC.